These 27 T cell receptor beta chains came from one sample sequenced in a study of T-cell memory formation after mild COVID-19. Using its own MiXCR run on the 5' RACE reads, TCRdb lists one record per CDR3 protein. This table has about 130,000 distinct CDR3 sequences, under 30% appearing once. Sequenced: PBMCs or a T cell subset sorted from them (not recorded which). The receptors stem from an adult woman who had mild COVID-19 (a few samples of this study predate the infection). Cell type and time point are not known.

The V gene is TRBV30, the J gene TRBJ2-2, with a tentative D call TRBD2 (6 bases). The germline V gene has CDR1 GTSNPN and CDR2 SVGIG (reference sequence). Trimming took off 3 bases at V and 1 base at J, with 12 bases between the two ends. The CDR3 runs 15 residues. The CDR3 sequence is CAWRTWGVNTGELFF. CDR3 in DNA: TGTGCCTGGAGGACCTGGGGGGTGAACACCGGGGAGCTGTTTTTT.

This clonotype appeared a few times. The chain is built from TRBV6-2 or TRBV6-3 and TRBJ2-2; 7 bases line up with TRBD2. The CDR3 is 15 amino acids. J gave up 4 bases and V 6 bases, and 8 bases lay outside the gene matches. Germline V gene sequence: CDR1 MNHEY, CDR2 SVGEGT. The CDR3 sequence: CASSETIAGTGELFF. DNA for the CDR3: TGTGCCAGCAGCGAGACAATAGCGGGCACCGGGGAGCTGTTTTTT.

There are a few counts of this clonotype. The CDR3 sequence: CASSVSGTEAVYGYTF. CDR3 nucleotide sequence: TGTGCCAGCAGCGTATCCGGGACGGAAGCCGTTTATGGCTACACCTTC. V gene TRBV9 combines with J gene TRBJ1-2; maybe TRBD1 (5 bases). Germline assignment: CDR1 SGDLS and CDR2 YYNGEE. V gave up 1 base and J gave up 5 bases, with 18 bases separating them. The CDR3 totals 16 residues.

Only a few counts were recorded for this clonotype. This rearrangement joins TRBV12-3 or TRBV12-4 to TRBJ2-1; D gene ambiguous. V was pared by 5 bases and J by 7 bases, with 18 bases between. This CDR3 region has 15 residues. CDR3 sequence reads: CASSPLSNGRNEQFF. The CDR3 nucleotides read TGTGCCAGCAGTCCTCTCAGCAACGGTAGGAATGAGCAGTTCTTC.

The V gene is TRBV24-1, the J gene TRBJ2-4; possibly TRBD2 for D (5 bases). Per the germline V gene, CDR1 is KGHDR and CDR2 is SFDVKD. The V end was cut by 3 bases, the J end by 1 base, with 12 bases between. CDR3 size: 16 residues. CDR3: CATSDPGRDAKNIQYF. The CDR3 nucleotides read TGTGCCACCAGTGATCCGGGAAGGGATGCCAAAAACATTCAGTACTTC.

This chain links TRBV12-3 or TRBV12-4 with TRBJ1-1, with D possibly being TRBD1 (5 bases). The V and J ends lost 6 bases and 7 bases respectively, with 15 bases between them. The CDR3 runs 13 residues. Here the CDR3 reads CASSLGRGYEAFF. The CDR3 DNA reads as TGTGCCAGCAGCCTAGGGCGGGGGTATGAAGCTTTCTTT.

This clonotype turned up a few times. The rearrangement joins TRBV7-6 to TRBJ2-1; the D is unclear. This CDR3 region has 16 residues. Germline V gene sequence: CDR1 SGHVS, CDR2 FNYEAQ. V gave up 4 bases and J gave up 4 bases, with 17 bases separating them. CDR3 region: CASSWPRGSGYNEQFF. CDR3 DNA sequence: TGTGCCAGCAGCTGGCCTCGTGGATCCGGTTACAATGAGCAGTTCTTC.

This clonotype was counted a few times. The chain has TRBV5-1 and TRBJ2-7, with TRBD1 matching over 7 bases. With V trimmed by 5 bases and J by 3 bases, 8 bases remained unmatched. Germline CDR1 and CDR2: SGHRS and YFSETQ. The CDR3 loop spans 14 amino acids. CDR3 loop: CASSAPGQNYEQYF. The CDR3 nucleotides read TGCGCCAGCAGTGCGCCGGGACAGAACTACGAGCAGTACTTC.

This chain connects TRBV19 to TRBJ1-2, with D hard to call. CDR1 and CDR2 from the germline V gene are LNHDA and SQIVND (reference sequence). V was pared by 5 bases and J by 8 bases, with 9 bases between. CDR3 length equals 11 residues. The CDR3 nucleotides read TGTGCCAGTAGTGAACTAGGGGGCTACACCTTC. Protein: CASSELGGYTF.

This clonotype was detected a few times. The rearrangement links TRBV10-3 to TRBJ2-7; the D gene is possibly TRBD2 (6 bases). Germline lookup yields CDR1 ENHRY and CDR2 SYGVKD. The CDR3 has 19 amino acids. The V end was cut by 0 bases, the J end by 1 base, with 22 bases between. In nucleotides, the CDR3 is TGTGCCATCAGTGAGTCCCTTCGATCAAGGGGACGGGGGTCCTACGAGCAGTACTTC. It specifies CAISESLRSRGRGSYEQYF.

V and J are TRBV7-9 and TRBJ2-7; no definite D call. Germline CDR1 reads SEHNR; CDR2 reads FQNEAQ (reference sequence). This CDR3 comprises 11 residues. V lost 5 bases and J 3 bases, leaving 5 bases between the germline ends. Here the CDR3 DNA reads TGTGCCAGCAGCGTTATCTACGAGCAGTACTTC. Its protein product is CASSVIYEQYF.

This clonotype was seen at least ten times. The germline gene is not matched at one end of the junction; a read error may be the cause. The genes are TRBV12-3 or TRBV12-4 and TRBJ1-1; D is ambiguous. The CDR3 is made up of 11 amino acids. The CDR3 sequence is CASSLGTEAFF. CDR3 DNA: TGTGCCAGCAGCTTAGGGACTGAAGCTTTCTTT.

CDR3 sequence: CASSLGPGGAPDTEAFF. The CDR3, as DNA: TGTGCCAGCAGCTTAGGCCCAGGAGGTGCCCCAGACACTGAAGCTTTCTTT. V and J are TRBV7-6 and TRBJ1-1; unclear D gene. V was shortened by 1 base and J by 3 bases, with 18 bases between the two germline ends. The germline V gene has CDR1 SGHVS and CDR2 FNYEAQ. The CDR3 loop spans 17 amino acids.

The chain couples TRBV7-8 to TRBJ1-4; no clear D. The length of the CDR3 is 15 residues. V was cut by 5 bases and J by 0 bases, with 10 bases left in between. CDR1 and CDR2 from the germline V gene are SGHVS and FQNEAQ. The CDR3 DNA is TGTGCCAGCAGCCACCGAGGGTCAACTAATGAAAAACTGTTTTTT. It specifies CASSHRGSTNEKLFF.

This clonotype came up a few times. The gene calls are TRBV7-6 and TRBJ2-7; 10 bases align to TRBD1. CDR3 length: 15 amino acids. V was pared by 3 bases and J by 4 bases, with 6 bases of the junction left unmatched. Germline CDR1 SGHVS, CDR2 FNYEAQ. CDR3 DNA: TGTGCCAGCAGCTTCGGGGACAGGGGAGGGTACGAGCAGTACTTC. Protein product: CASSFGDRGGYEQYF.

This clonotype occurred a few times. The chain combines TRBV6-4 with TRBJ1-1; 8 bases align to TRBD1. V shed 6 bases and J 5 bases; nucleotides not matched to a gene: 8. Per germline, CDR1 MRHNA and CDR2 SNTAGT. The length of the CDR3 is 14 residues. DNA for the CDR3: TGTGCCAGCAGGGCCGGACAGGGTGGGACTGAAGCTTTCTTT. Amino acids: CASRAGQGGTEAFF.

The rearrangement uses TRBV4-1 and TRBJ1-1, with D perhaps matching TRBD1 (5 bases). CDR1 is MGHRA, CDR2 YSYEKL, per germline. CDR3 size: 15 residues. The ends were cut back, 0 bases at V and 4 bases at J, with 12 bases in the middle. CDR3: CASSQDIWGGTEAFF. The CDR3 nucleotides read TGCGCCAGCAGCCAAGATATTTGGGGGGGCACTGAAGCTTTCTTT.

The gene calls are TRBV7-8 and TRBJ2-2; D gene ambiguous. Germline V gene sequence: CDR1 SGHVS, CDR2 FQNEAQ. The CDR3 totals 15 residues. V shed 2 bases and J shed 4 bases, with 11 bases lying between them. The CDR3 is CASSLLQTGTGELFF. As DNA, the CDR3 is TGTGCCAGCAGCTTATTACAGACGGGCACCGGGGAGCTGTTTTTT.

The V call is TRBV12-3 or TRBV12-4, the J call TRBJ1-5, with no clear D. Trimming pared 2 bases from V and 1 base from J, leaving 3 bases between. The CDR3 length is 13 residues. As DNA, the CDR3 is TGTGCCAGCAGTTTAAGCAGCAATCAGCCCCAGCATTTT. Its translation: CASSLSSNQPQHF.

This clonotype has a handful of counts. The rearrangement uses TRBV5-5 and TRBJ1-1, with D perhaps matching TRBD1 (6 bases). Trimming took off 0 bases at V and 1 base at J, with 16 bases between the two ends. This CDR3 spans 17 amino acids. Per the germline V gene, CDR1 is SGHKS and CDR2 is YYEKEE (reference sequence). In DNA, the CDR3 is TGTGCCAGCAGCTTGGATCTGAATAGGGGGACGAACACTGAAGCTTTCTTT. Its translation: CASSLDLNRGTNTEAFF. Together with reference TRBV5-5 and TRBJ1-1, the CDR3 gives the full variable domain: DAGVTQSPTHLIKTRGQQVTLRCSPISGHKSVSWYQQVLGQGPQFIFQYYEKEERGRGNFPDRFSARQFPNYSSELNVNALLLGDSALYLCASSLDLNRGTNTEAFFGQGTRLTVV.

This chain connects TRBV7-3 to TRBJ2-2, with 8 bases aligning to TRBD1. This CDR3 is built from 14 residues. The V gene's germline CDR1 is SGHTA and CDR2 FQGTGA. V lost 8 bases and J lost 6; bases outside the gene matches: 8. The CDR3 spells CASSGGQAPGELFF. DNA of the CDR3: TGTGCCAGCTCTGGGGGACAGGCGCCCGGGGAGCTGTTTTTT.

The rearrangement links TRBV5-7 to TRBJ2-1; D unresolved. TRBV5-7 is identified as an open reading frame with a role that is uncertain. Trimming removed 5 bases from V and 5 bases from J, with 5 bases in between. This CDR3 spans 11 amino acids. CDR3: CASRWDNEQFF. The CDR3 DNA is TGTGCCAGCAGGTGGGACAATGAGCAGTTCTTC.

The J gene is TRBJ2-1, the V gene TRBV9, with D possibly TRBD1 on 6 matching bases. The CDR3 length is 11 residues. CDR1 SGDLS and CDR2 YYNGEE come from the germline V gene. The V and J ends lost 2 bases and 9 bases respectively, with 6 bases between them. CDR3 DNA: TGTGCCAGCAGCGTCAGGGGTGAGCAGTTCTTC. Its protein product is CASSVRGEQFF.

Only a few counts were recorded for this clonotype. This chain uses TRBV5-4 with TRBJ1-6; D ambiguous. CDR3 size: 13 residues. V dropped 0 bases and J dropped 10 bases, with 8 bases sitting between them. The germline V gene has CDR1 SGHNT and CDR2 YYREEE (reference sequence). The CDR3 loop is CASSLESVSPLHF. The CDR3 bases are TGTGCCAGCAGCTTGGAGAGTGTATCACCCCTCCACTTT.

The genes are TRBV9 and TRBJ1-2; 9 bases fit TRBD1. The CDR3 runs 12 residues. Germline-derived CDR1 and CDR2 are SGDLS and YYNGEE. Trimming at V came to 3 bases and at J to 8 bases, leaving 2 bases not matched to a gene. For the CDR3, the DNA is TGTGCCAGCAGCGGAGACAGGGGGGGCTACACCTTC. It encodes CASSGDRGGYTF.

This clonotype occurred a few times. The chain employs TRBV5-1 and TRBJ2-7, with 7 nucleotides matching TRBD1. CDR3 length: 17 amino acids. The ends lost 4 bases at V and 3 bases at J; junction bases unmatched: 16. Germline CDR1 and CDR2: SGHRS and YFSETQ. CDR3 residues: CASSPFRTGPEDYEQYF. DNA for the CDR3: TGCGCCAGCAGCCCGTTTCGGACAGGCCCAGAGGACTACGAGCAGTACTTC.

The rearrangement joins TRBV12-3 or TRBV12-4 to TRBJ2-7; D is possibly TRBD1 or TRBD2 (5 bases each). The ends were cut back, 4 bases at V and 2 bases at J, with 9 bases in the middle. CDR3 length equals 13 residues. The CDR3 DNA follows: TGTGCCAGCAGTTATAGGGGAGCCTACGAGCAGTACGTC. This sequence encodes CASSYRGAYEQYV.